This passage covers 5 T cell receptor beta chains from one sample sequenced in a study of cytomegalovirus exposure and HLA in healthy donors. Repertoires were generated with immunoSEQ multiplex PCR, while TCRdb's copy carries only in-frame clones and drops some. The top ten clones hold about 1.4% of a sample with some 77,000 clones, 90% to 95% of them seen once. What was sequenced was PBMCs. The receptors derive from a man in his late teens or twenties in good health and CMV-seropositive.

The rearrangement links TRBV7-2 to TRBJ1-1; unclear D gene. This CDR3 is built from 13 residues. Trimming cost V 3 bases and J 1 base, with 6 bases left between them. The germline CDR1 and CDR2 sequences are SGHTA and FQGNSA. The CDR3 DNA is TGTGCCAGCAGCTTGCGGCAGAACACTGAAGCTTTCTTT. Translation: CASSLRQNTEAFF.

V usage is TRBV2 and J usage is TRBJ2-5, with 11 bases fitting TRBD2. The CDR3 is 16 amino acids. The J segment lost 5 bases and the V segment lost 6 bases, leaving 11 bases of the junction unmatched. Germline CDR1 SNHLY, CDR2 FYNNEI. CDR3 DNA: TGTGCCAGCAGCGACCGGACTAGCGGGTACAGGGAGACCCAGTACTTC. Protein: CASSDRTSGYRETQYF.

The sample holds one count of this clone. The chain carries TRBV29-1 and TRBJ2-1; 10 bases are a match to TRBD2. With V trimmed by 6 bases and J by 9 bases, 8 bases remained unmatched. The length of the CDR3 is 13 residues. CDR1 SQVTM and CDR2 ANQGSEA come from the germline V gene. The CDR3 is CSVAGGPAPEQFF. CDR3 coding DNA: TGCAGCGTAGCGGGAGGGCCCGCCCCTGAGCAGTTCTTC.

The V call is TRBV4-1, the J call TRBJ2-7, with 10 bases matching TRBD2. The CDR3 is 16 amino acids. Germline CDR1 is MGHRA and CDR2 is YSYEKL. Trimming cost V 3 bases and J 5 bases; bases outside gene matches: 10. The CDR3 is CASSHPPSGRADEQYF. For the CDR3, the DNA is TGCGCCAGCAGCCACCCCCCCAGCGGGAGGGCCGACGAGCAGTACTTC.

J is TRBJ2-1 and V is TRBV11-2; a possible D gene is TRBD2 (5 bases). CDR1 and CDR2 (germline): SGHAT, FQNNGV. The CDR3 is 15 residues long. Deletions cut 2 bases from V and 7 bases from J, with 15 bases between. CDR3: CASSLLRGRGNEQFF. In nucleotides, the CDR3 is TGTGCCAGCAGCTTACTCCGAGGACGCGGGAATGAGCAGTTCTTC.